This entry lists 9 T cell receptor beta chains sequenced from one sample in a study of T cells expressing NK-cell markers (dated by TCRdb to 2018 to 2020). The protocol used for the library was 5' RACE. The sequencing machine was an Illumina HiSeq 2000. TCRdb reprocessed the reads into one record per CDR3 protein sequence, lacking DNA. This sample's table contains some 340,000 distinct CDR3 sequences. Jointly, the top ten make up 5.2% of the sample. The material sequenced was blood T cells: a sorted CD56 or NKG2C T cell subset, CD4+ or CD8+ T cells, or bulk PBMC T cells (not recorded which). The source of these receptors is a man aged 18-70 years in good health.

This chain uses TRBV6-1 with TRBJ2-4; TCRdb outputs TRBD1, but without DNA this stays unchecked. Germline assignment: CDR1 MNHNS and CDR2 SASEGT. The CDR3 covers 18 residues. The CDR3 sequence is CASSERTGRGVSKNIQYF.

The chain uses TRBV14 and TRBJ1-1; TCRdb's D gene call, TRBD1, goes unchecked for lack of DNA. This CDR3 is built from 15 residues. CDR1 is SGHDN and CDR2 is FVKESK in the germline V gene. CDR3 amino acids: CASSPYEGATPEAFF.

This chain uses TRBV29-1 with TRBJ2-1; TCRdb gives TRBD1 as the D gene, but with no DNA this cannot be confirmed. There are 13 residues in the CDR3. Germline values: CDR1 SQVTM, CDR2 ANQGSEA. The chain's CDR3 is CSTGTGPMNEQFF.

The chain couples TRBV29-1 to TRBJ2-1; TCRdb gives TRBD1 as the D gene, but with no DNA this cannot be confirmed. The germline gives CDR1 SQVTM, CDR2 ANQGSEA. CDR3 length: 15 residues. This chain's CDR3 is CSAPAAQGSNNEQFF.

The rearrangement joins TRBV25-1 to TRBJ2-1; TCRdb designates TRBD1, a call that cannot be tested without DNA. Germline loops: CDR1 MGHDK, CDR2 SYGVNS. This CDR3 has 15 residues. The CDR3 protein is CASSEQGTSYNEQFF.

The chain employs TRBV6-1 and TRBJ2-6. The CDR3 loop spans 14 amino acids. In germline, CDR1 is MNHNS, CDR2 SASEGT. CDR3 region: CATRNPSGANVLTF.

The gene calls are TRBV9 and TRBJ2-7. CDR3 length: 14 amino acids. In germline, CDR1 is SGDLS, CDR2 YYNGEE. The CDR3 loop is CASSATIPSYEQYF.

V usage is TRBV5-1 and J usage is TRBJ2-5; TCRdb proposes TRBD2, but this gene call is untestable without DNA. Germline V gene sequence: CDR1 SGHRS, CDR2 YFSETQ. This CDR3 comprises 15 residues. CDR3 in amino acids: CASSLLAGKQETQYF.

The chain is built from TRBV7-2 and TRBJ2-5; absent DNA, TCRdb's TRBD2 call cannot be checked. CDR3 length equals 15 residues. Per germline, CDR1 SGHTA and CDR2 FQGNSA. CDR3 amino acids: CASRQGTTKQETQYF. Full variable domain (remainder filled in from reference TRBV7-2 and TRBJ2-5): GAGVSQSPSNKVTEKGKDVELRCDPISGHTALYWYRQSLGQGLEFLIYFQGNSAPDKSGLPSDRFSAERTGGSVSTLTIQRTQQEDSAVYLCASRQGTTKQETQYFGPGTRLLVL.